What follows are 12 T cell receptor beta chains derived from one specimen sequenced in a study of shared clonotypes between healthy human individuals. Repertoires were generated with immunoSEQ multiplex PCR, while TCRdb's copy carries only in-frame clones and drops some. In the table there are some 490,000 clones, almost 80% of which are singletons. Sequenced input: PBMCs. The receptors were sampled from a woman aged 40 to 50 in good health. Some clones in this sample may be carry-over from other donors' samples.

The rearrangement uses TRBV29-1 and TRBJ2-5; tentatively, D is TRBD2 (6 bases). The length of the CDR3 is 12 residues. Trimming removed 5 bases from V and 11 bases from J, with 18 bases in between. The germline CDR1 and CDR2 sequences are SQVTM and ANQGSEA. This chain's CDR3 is CSVLPPGGEQYF. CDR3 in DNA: TGCAGCGTTCTGCCGCCCGGGGGAGAGCAGTACTTC.

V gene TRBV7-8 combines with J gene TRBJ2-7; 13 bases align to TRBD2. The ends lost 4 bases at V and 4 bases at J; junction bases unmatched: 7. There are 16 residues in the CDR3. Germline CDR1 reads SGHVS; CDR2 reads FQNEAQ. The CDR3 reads CASSSGTSGDLYEQYF. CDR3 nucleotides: TGTGCCAGCAGCTCCGGGACTAGCGGGGATCTTTACGAGCAGTACTTC.

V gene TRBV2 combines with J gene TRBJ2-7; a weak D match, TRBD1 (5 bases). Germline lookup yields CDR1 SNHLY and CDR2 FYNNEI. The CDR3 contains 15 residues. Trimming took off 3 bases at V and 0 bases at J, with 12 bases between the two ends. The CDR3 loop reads CASSEGLNFSYEQYF. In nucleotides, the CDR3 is TGTGCCAGCAGTGAGGGGCTAAATTTCTCCTACGAGCAGTACTTC.

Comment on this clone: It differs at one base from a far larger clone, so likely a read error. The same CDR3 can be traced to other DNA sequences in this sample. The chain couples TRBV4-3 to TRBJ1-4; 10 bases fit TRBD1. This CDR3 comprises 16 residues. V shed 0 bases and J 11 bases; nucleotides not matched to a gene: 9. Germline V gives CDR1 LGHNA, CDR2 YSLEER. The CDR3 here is CASSQDLGTGAEKLFF. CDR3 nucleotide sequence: TGCGCCAGCAGCCAAGATCTTGGGACAGGGGCCGAGAAACTGTTTTTT.

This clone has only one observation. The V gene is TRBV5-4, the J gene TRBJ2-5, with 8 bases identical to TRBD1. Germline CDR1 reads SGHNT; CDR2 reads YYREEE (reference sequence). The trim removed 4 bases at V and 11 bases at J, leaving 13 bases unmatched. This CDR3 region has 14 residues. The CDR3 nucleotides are TGTGCCAGCAGCCGACAGGGGTCCACTAATCGGCAGTACTTC. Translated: CASSRQGSTNRQYF.

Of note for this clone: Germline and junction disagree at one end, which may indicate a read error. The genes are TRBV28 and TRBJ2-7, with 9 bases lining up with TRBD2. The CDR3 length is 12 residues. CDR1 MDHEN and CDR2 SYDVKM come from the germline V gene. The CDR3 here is CASSFRPGLAHF. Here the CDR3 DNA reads TGTGCCAGCAGCTTCAGACCGGGACTAGCACACTTC.

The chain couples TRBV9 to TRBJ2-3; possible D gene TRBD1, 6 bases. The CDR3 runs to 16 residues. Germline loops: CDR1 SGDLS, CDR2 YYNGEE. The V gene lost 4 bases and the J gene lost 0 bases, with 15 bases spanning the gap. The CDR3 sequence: CASSISGTISTDTQYF. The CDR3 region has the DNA TGTGCCAGCAGCATTTCCGGGACAATTAGCACAGATACGCAGTATTTT.

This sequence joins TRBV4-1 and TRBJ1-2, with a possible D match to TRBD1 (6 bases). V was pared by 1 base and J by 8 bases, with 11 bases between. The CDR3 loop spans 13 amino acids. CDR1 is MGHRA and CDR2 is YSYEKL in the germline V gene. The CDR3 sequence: CASSQGGTWGYTF. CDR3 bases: TGCGCCAGCAGCCAAGGTGGGACATGGGGCTACACCTTC.

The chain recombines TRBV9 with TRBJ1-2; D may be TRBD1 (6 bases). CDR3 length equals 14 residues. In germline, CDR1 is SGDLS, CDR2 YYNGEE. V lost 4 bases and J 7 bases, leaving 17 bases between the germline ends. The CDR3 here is CASSFKPGAGGYTF. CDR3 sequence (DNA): TGTGCCAGCAGCTTCAAACCGGGGGCAGGTGGCTACACCTTC.

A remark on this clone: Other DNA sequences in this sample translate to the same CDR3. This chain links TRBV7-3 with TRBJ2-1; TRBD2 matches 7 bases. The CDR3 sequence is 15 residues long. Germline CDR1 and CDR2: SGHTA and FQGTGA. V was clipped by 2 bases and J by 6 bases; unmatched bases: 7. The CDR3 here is CASSLGLAEGNEQFF. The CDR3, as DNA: TGTGCCAGCAGCTTAGGGCTAGCGGAAGGCAATGAGCAGTTCTTC.

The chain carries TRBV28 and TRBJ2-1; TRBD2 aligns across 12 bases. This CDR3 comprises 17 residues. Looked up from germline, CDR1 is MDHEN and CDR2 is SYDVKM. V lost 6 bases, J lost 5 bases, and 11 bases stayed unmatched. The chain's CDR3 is CASSRTLAGGPDNEQFF. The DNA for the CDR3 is TGTGCCAGCAGCCGGACCCTAGCGGGAGGGCCCGACAATGAGCAGTTCTTC.

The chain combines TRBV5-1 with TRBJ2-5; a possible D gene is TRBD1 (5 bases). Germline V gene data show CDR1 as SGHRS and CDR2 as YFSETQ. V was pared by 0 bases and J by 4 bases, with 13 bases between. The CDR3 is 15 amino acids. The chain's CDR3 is CASSLDVQAAETQYF. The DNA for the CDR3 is TGCGCCAGCAGCTTGGATGTACAGGCGGCAGAGACCCAGTACTTC.